The clone carrying this T cell receptor beta chain was counted a few times. TCRdb used MiXCR to reprocess the RT-PCR reads, holding one entry per CDR3 protein. The sample yields about 780,000 distinct CDR3 sequences, roughly 18% seen once. The J segment lost 6 bases and the V segment lost 2 bases, leaving 8 bases of the junction unmatched. Germline lookup yields CDR1 MNHEY and CDR2 SMNVEV (reference sequence). CDR3 length: 16 residues. The sample belongs to a study of response to subunit inactivated influenza vaccine. Sequenced here: PBMCs from blood, sampled more than 4 days after vaccination. This rearrangement joins TRBV27 to TRBJ2-1; 9 bases are shared with TRBD1. The clonotype was recovered from a man over 45 who received an inactivated influenza vaccine. The CDR3 DNA reads as TGTGCCAGCAGTTTAAGGGGACAGGGCAGGGGCAATGAGCAGTTCTTC. Translating it yields CASSLRGQGRGNEQFF.